The present TCR beta chain was sequenced within a study of early stage breast cancer tumors. Study in general: Among some 12 ER+/PR+/HER2- tumors, eight were ductal, four lobular.

As for this clone: Antigen specificity is unknown.

Study results and limitations: Comparing each tissue with blood distinguished tumor from normal in about 90% of the 16 patients.

The germline V gene has CDR1 WNHNN and CDR2 SYGVQD (reference sequence). Trimming shortened V by 4 bases and J by 6 bases, and 12 bases separated the two germline ends. The CDR3 contains 14 residues. Each sample had two DNA replicates, 0.45 to 0.65 ug blood or approximately 1.5 ug tissue. Clones were sequenced by immunoSEQ multiplex PCR, and TCRdb holds only the in-frame ones, with some missing. The table records some 58,000 clones, about three quarters of them present only once. The sequenced material came from blood. This TCR was sampled from a person aged 25 to 40 with breast cancer. V is TRBV10-1 and J is TRBJ1-4; D perhaps matches TRBD1 (6 bases). The CDR3 region is CASSGGQTDEKLFF. CDR3 nucleotide sequence: TGCGCCAGCAGTGGGGGACAAACGGATGAAAAACTGTTTTTT.